This passage covers 13 T cell receptor beta chains from one sample sequenced in a study of T cell clonality in common variable immunodeficiency. Clones were sequenced by immunoSEQ multiplex PCR, and TCRdb holds only the in-frame ones, with some missing. The sample presents over 30,000 clones, none singletons. Sequenced sample: peripheral blood mononuclear cells. All receptors come from a person aged 18 to 75 in good health.

A few counts support this clone. Sequencing ends 3 residues short of the CDR3 end; the germline J gene provides the rest. This sequence joins TRBV18 and TRBJ1-2, with a weak D call TRBD1 (5 bases). Germline values: CDR1 KGHSH, CDR2 LQKENI. CDR3 length: 15 amino acids. The DNA read from the CDR3 is TGTGCCAGCTCATCCCTGGGATCGGGGGTCAACGAC. Translating gives CASSSLGSGVND. The entire CDR3 protein is CASSSLGSGVNDYTF.

This clone was observed at least ten times. The read finishes 3 residues shy of the CDR3 end, and the germline J gene is used to complete it. The chain links TRBV2 to TRBJ2-5; 9 bases are shared with TRBD2. This CDR3 is 15 amino acids long. Germline CDR1 is SNHLY and CDR2 is FYNNEI. V gave up 1 base and J gave up 2 bases; unmatched junction bases: 2. The DNA read from the CDR3 is TGTGCCAGCAGTGAAGTAGCGGGGGTTCAAGAGACC. It is translated as CASSEVAGVQET. The whole CDR3 protein reads CASSEVAGVQETQYF.

This clone was observed at least ten times. The read comes to an end 3 residues before the CDR3 does, leaving the germline J gene to fill in the end. The chain joins TRBV20-1 to TRBJ2-2; D remains unclear. There are 13 residues in the CDR3. Germline loops: CDR1 DFQATT, CDR2 SNEGSKA (reference sequence). The CDR3 here is CSARAGVGEKLFF. The CDR3 DNA, read in part, is TGCAGTGCTAGAGCGGGTGTAGGCGAAAAG.

This clone was found many times. The observed sequence ends 3 residues before the CDR3 terminus, with the missing tail filled in from the germline J gene. The J gene is TRBJ2-2, the V gene TRBV6-2 or TRBV6-3; D not certain. From germline, CDR1 is MNHEY and CDR2 SVGEGT. The V end lost 6 bases, the J end lost 6 bases, and 11 bases lay between the germline ends. The CDR3 is 13 amino acids. CDR3 bases read: TGTGCCAGCAGGCTCAACTACGCCGGGGAG. Its protein product is CASRLNYAGE. The CDR3, in full, reads CASRLNYAGELFF.

This clone was counted at least ten times. Read coverage stops 3 residues before the CDR3 terminus; the germline J gene supplies the remainder. The chain has TRBV18 and TRBJ1-1; D might be TRBD1 (5 bases). V was trimmed by 3 bases and J by 1 base, leaving 9 bases between them. Germline CDR1 and CDR2: KGHSH and LQKENI. The CDR3 has 14 amino acids. The CDR3 bases that were read are TGTGCCAGCTCACCCAGGGCGACGAACACTGAA. Translated: CASSPRATNTE. The CDR3, in full, reads CASSPRATNTEAFF.

In its sample, this clone was seen many times. With the read ending 3 residues before the CDR3 end, the germline J gene is used to fill in that end. The J gene is TRBJ2-1, the V gene TRBV11-2; no clear D. V was trimmed by 1 base and J by 1 base, leaving 5 bases between them. Germline CDR1 and CDR2: SGHAT and FQNNGV. The CDR3 runs 14 residues. The sequenced part of the CDR3 DNA is TGTGCCAGCAGCTTAGTTATGTCCTACAATGAG. This translates into CASSLVMSYNE. In full, the CDR3 reads CASSLVMSYNEQFF.

This clone was counted ten times or more. The observed sequence ends 3 residues before the CDR3 terminus, with the missing tail filled in from the germline J gene. The chain is built from TRBV30 and TRBJ2-2, with 8 positions matching TRBD1. The junction had 2 bases not matched to a gene; V was cut back by 4 bases and J by 1 base. This CDR3 region has 14 residues. Germline V CDR1 and CDR2: GTSNPN, SVGIG (reference sequence). CDR3 loop: CAWTGTGNTGELFF. Partial CDR3 DNA: TGTGCCTGGACCGGGACAGGGAACACCGGGGAG.

Many counts were recorded for this clone. The read halts 3 residues ahead of the CDR3 end, with the missing end drawn from the germline J gene. The genes are TRBV20-1 and TRBJ1-3; TRBD1 is a possible D gene (6 bases). Germline CDR1 reads DFQATT; CDR2 reads SNEGSKA (reference sequence). V gave up 5 bases and J gave up 2 bases, with 13 bases separating them. The CDR3 totals 14 residues. CDR3 in amino acids: CSALDSITGNTIYF. Incomplete CDR3 DNA: TGCAGTGCTCTGGACAGCATCACTGGAAACACC.

This clone was picked up many times. The read falls 3 residues short of the CDR3 end, and the missing part is taken from the germline J gene. The chain uses TRBV20-1 and TRBJ1-5; no clear D gene. Germline V gives CDR1 DFQATT, CDR2 SNEGSKA (reference sequence). V lost 6 bases to trimming and J lost 3 bases, with 15 bases between them. This CDR3 has 14 residues. This CDR3 reads CSAMRLFPNQPQHF. The sequenced part of the CDR3 DNA is TGCAGTGCCATGCGGCTTTTCCCCAATCAGCCC.

This clone has ten or more counts. Read data end 3 residues before the CDR3 end; the end is taken from the germline J gene. The rearrangement uses TRBV5-1 and TRBJ2-7, with a tentative D call TRBD2 (5 bases). Germline lookup yields CDR1 SGHRS and CDR2 YFSETQ. Trimming took 0 bases from V and 4 from J, leaving 8 bases between them. The CDR3 spans 13 residues. CDR3 DNA (partial): TGCGCCAGCAGCTTGGCCAGAGGGTACGAG. Its protein is CASSLARGYE. The full CDR3 protein is CASSLARGYEQYF.

The table lists this clone with many counts. From the germline J gene comes the end of the CDR3, since the read stops 3 residues before it. This sequence joins TRBV2 and TRBJ2-7; D ambiguous. V lost 2 bases, J lost 6 bases, and 11 bases lay in between. CDR3 length: 13 residues. Germline V gene lookup returns CDR1 SNHLY and CDR2 FYNNEI. The CDR3 is CASSERHTSEQYF. CDR3 bases read: TGTGCCAGCAGTGAAAGACATACCTCCGAG.

The table lists this clone with many counts. Read coverage stops 3 residues before the CDR3 terminus; the germline J gene supplies the remainder. The chain combines TRBV30 with TRBJ2-7; unclear D gene. Trimming removed 0 bases from V and 4 bases from J, with 7 bases in between. Germline CDR1 GTSNPN, CDR2 SVGIG (reference sequence). The CDR3 runs 12 residues. CDR3 in amino acids: CAWSVAKYEQYF. The CDR3 bases that were read are TGTGCCTGGAGTGTTGCGAAATACGAG.

This clone was recorded at least ten times. With the read ending 3 residues before the CDR3 end, the germline J gene is used to fill in that end. The chain has TRBV23-1 and TRBJ2-3; TRBD2 agrees at 10 bases. TRBV23-1 is an ORF; its function is uncertain. After removal of 3 bases from V and 5 bases from J, the junction contained 17 bases not matched to a gene. There are 19 residues in the CDR3. The sequenced CDR3 bases are TGCGCCAGCAGTCACAACCCTGGGAGCGGGAGGGTTGGAGGAGATACG. This sequence encodes CASSHNPGSGRVGGDT. The full-length CDR3 reads as CASSHNPGSGRVGGDTQYF.